The T cell receptor beta chain under discussion was sequenced for a study of blood T cell repertoires in COVID-19. Trimming pared 1 base from V and 2 bases from J, leaving 14 bases between. This CDR3 comprises 15 residues. Germline V gene lookup returns CDR1 GTSNPN and CDR2 SVGIG (reference sequence). This table comes from immunoSEQ multiplex PCR, and its TCRdb copy is limited to in-frame clones, with some not included. The data hold about 210,000 clones, with under 95% observed a single time. The chain combines TRBV30 with TRBJ1-1; D is undetermined. This clonotype originated in a man younger than 40 with acute or convalescent COVID-19. Sequencing was carried out using peripheral blood. CDR3 DNA: TGTGCCTGGAGTGCCCGCGCCGTGTCCAACACTGAAGCTTTCTTT. It codes for CAWSARAVSNTEAFF.